A single sample is the source of the 25 T cell receptor beta chains below, sequenced in a study of patients and donors after allogeneic stem cell transplantation. MiXCR was run by TCRdb on the RT-PCR reads, yielding one entry per CDR3 protein. The repertoire includes about 200,000 distinct CDR3 sequences, less than 45% of them detected once, and about 35% sits in the top ten. The sequenced sample consisted of blood, either unsorted or a sorted T cell fraction (not recorded which). All receptors come from a human donor who was either an allogeneic HSCT recipient or a stem cell or donor lymphocyte infusion donor (not recorded which). It is not recorded whose cells these are; they may come from a transplant donor.

In its sample, this clonotype was seen a few times. The chain joins TRBV27 to TRBJ1-5; TRBD1 might be the D (6 bases). Deletions cut 3 bases from V and 3 bases from J, with 9 bases between. CDR1 MNHEY and CDR2 SMNVEV come from the germline V gene (reference sequence). The length of the CDR3 is 14 residues. Written as DNA, the CDR3 is TGTGCCAGCAGTTTTTCAGGGGTCAATCAGCCCCAGCATTTT. Translated, it gives CASSFSGVNQPQHF.

The chain couples TRBV9 to TRBJ2-3; D may be TRBD1 or TRBD2 (5 bases each). The CDR3 contains 15 residues. CDR1 and CDR2 from the germline V gene are SGDLS and YYNGEE. Trimming shortened V by 2 bases and J by 6 bases, and 16 bases separated the two germline ends. The CDR3 protein is CASSVGGLWSDTQYF. DNA of the CDR3: TGTGCCAGCAGCGTTGGGGGTTTGTGGTCCGATACGCAGTATTTT.

The chain employs TRBV27 and TRBJ2-1, with TRBD2 identical over 9 bases. CDR1 is MNHEY, CDR2 SMNVEV, per germline (reference sequence). Losses at the gene ends were 3 bases for V and 1 base for J; bases not matched to a gene: 7. The CDR3 runs to 17 residues. DNA for the CDR3: TGTGCCAGCAGTTTTTCTAGCGGGATCCCATCCTACAATGAGCAGTTCTTC. It encodes CASSFSSGIPSYNEQFF.

The rearrangement uses TRBV19 and TRBJ1-5, with TRBD1 as a possible D gene (5 bases). Germline lookup yields CDR1 LNHDA and CDR2 SQIVND (reference sequence). The V end lost 3 bases, the J end lost 6 bases, and 15 bases lay between the germline ends. This CDR3 is 15 amino acids long. In DNA form, the CDR3 reads TGTGCCAGTAGTATCGGTTGGGGGGGAGTTCAGCCCCAGCATTTT. Translated: CASSIGWGGVQPQHF.

A few counts support this clonotype. The V and J genes are TRBV29-1 and TRBJ1-1; no reliable D call. CDR1 is SQVTM, CDR2 ANQGSEA, per germline. CDR3 length: 12 residues. Trimming cost V 3 bases and J 1 base, with 6 bases left between them. CDR3: CSVDAGNTEAFF. The CDR3 DNA reads as TGCAGCGTTGATGCGGGGAACACTGAAGCTTTCTTT.

This clonotype came up once. V gene TRBV2 combines with J gene TRBJ2-5; TRBD2 agrees at 8 bases. The ends lost 6 bases at V and 2 bases at J; junction bases unmatched: 17. Germline CDR1 is SNHLY and CDR2 is FYNNEI. CDR3 size: 18 residues. Written as DNA, the CDR3 is TGTGCCAGCAGGCCAAACCTCGAGCTAGCGGGTTTTCAAGAGACCCAGTACTTC. Its translation: CASRPNLELAGFQETQYF.

This clonotype was detected only a few times. The V gene is TRBV24-1, the J gene TRBJ1-1, with D tentatively TRBD1 (5 bases). Looked up from germline, CDR1 is KGHDR and CDR2 is SFDVKD. This CDR3 has 14 amino acids. The ends were cut back, 5 bases at V and 2 bases at J, with 11 bases in the middle. CDR3: CATSVGTANTEAFF. CDR3 in DNA: TGTGCCACCAGTGTTGGGACCGCTAACACTGAAGCTTTCTTT.

The chain couples TRBV29-1 to TRBJ1-1, with D uncertain. The V and J ends lost 7 bases and 3 bases respectively, with 6 bases between them. The CDR3 has 10 amino acids. CDR1 and CDR2 (germline): SQVTM, ANQGSEA. CDR3 residues: CSGRDTEAFF. CDR3 coding DNA: TGCAGCGGCCGGGACACTGAAGCTTTCTTT.

This clonotype appeared a few times. The V gene is TRBV12-3 or TRBV12-4, the J gene TRBJ1-2; D call uncertain. The CDR3 consists of 13 residues. The germline V and J ends were trimmed by 1 base and 2 bases, with 5 bases remaining between them. DNA of the CDR3: TGTGCCAGCAGTTTAGGGGAGAACTATGGCTACACCTTC. This translates into CASSLGENYGYTF.

This clonotype was seen a few times. The chain combines TRBV5-1 with TRBJ1-2; the match to TRBD1 covers 9 bases. Looked up from germline, CDR1 is SGHRS and CDR2 is YFSETQ. This CDR3 is built from 13 residues. V dropped 4 bases and J dropped 7; count of bases not matched to a gene: 5. This CDR3 is CASSRDRVTGYTF. The CDR3 nucleotides read TGCGCCAGCAGCCGGGACAGGGTGACTGGCTACACCTTC.

This chain connects TRBV5-6 to TRBJ1-5; no definite D call. Trimming stripped 2 bases from V and 4 bases from J, with 16 bases between. Germline lookup yields CDR1 SGHDT and CDR2 YYEEEE. The CDR3 loop spans 16 amino acids. CDR3 residues: CASSFLNAGSNQPQHF. The CDR3 DNA sequence: TGTGCCAGCAGCTTCCTTAATGCGGGCAGTAATCAGCCCCAGCATTTT. Complete variable domain (other parts from reference TRBV5-6 and TRBJ1-5): DAGVTQSPTHLIKTRGQQVTLRCSPKSGHDTVSWYQQALGQGPQFIFQYYEEEERQRGNFPDRFSGHQFPNYSSELNVNALLLGDSALYLCASSFLNAGSNQPQHFGDGTRLSIL.

The chain carries TRBV4-3 and TRBJ1-2, with D perhaps TRBD1 (5 bases). Germline V gene lookup returns CDR1 LGHNA and CDR2 YSLEER. The length of the CDR3 is 13 residues. The germline V and J ends were trimmed by 5 bases and 2 bases, with 9 bases remaining between them. The CDR3 sequence: CASSEGFNYGYTF. For the CDR3, the DNA is TGCGCCAGCAGCGAGGGGTTCAACTATGGCTACACCTTC.

This clonotype occurred a few times. The chain uses TRBV6-1 and TRBJ1-2; 9 bases line up with TRBD1. This CDR3 region has 15 residues. CDR1 and CDR2 from the germline V gene are MNHNS and SASEGT. The V segment lost 2 bases and the J segment 2 bases; nucleotides outside the gene matches: 3. The CDR3 coding sequence is TGTGCCAGCAGTGAATGGGACAGGGTCAACTATGGCTACACCTTC. Encoded protein: CASSEWDRVNYGYTF.

This clonotype showed up just once. This chain connects TRBV6-1 to TRBJ2-7, with TRBD2 matching over 7 bases. Germline values: CDR1 MNHNS, CDR2 SASEGT. The CDR3 covers 12 residues. V gave up 7 bases and J gave up 4 bases; unmatched junction bases: 4. CDR3 sequence reads: CASTASGYEQYF. The CDR3 region has the DNA TGTGCCAGCACCGCTAGCGGTTACGAGCAGTACTTC.

The chain is built from TRBV7-9 and TRBJ1-1; unclear D gene. The CDR3 length is 13 residues. V gave up 4 bases and J gave up 5 bases, with 11 bases separating them. Germline assignment: CDR1 SEHNR and CDR2 FQNEAQ (reference sequence). Here the CDR3 reads CASSSTVGTEAFF. The CDR3 DNA sequence: TGTGCCAGCAGCTCCACCGTGGGGACTGAAGCTTTCTTT.

The rearrangement joins TRBV20-1 to TRBJ2-7, with TRBD2 matching 10 bases. Germline lookup yields CDR1 DFQATT and CDR2 SNEGSKA (reference sequence). V lost 5 bases to trimming and J lost 6 bases; unmatched junction nucleotides: 7. The CDR3 extends over 13 amino acids. CDR3 bases: TGCAGTGCTGGGACTAGCGATGCCCCCGAGCAGTACTTC. Translation: CSAGTSDAPEQYF.

The chain employs TRBV14 and TRBJ2-3, with TRBD2 matching over 7 bases. Germline trimming cut 3 bases from V and 2 bases from J; bases unmatched to any gene: 5. The CDR3 length is 15 residues. The germline CDR1 and CDR2 sequences are SGHDN and FVKESK. The CDR3 nucleotides are TGTGCCAGCAGCCACCCAGCGGGACCCACAGATACGCAGTATTTT. This translates into CASSHPAGPTDTQYF. Using reference TRBV14 and TRBJ2-3 for the parts outside the CDR3, the full variable domain is EAGVTQFPSHSVIEKGQTVTLRCDPISGHDNLYWYRRVMGKEIKFLLHFVKESKQDESGMPNNRFLAERTGGTYSTLKVQPAELEDSGVYFCASSHPAGPTDTQYFGPGTRLTVL.

The chain combines TRBV10-3 with TRBJ1-1; the D is unclear. Trimming took off 0 bases at V and 10 bases at J, with 15 bases between the two ends. The germline gives CDR1 ENHRY, CDR2 SYGVKD. The CDR3 covers 14 residues. CDR3 sequence: CAISESIVGLGAFF. CDR3 in DNA: TGTGCCATCAGTGAGTCGATAGTAGGGTTGGGAGCTTTCTTT.

The CDR3, as DNA: TGTGCCAGCAGCTCCCGGACAGGAGCTATGAACACTGAAGCTTTCTTT. The encoded protein is CASSSRTGAMNTEAFF. This sequence joins TRBV12-3 or TRBV12-4 and TRBJ1-1, with 7 bases fitting TRBD1. The CDR3 has 16 residues. After removal of 6 bases from V and 0 bases from J, the junction contained 10 bases not matched to a gene.

A few counts support this clonotype. The rearrangement uses TRBV7-9 and TRBJ1-1; TRBD1 aligns across 9 bases. V lost 5 bases and J lost 5; bases outside the gene matches: 9. Germline V lookup: CDR1 SEHNR, CDR2 FQNEAQ (reference sequence). There are 15 residues in the CDR3. Written as DNA, the CDR3 is TGTGCCAGCAGCCTTACAGGGGGCGCACGGACTGAAGCTTTCTTT. Its translation is CASSLTGGARTEAFF.

J is TRBJ1-1 and V is TRBV4-3; possible D gene TRBD1, 6 bases. Germline loops: CDR1 LGHNA, CDR2 YSLEER. V lost 0 bases to trimming and J lost 6 bases, with 11 bases between them. The CDR3 is made up of 14 amino acids. For the CDR3, the DNA is TGCGCCAGCAGCCAAGATGTGGGGGCGTCTGAAGCTTTCTTT. It codes for CASSQDVGASEAFF.

This clonotype was counted only a few times. The chain has TRBV7-8 and TRBJ1-1; D call uncertain. The germline gives CDR1 SGHVS, CDR2 FQNEAQ. The V end lost 5 bases, the J end lost 4 bases, and 11 bases lay between the germline ends. The CDR3 loop spans 13 amino acids. The DNA of the CDR3 is TGTGCCAGCAGCCTCCGGGATGGCACTGAAGCTTTCTTT. As protein: CASSLRDGTEAFF. The whole variable domain, filled in from reference TRBV7-8 and TRBJ1-1, reads GAGVSQSPRYKVAKRGQDVALRCDPISGHVSLFWYQQALGQGPEFLTYFQNEAQLDKSGLPSDRFFAERPEGSVSTLKIQRTQQEDSAVYLCASSLRDGTEAFFGQGTRLTVV.

This clonotype was seen a single time. The genes are TRBV10-2 and TRBJ2-2, with 12 bases aligning to TRBD2. J lost 1 base, V lost 6 bases, and 3 bases had no gene match. The CDR3 covers 16 residues. CDR1 is WSHSY, CDR2 SAAADI, per germline. DNA of the CDR3: TGCGCCAGCAGGGCGACTAGCGGGAGGAACACCGGGGAGCTGTTTTTT. Translated, it gives CASRATSGRNTGELFF.

This clonotype was counted between two and nine times. The genes are TRBV20-1 and TRBJ1-1, with D tentatively TRBD1 (6 bases). Germline V gene lookup returns CDR1 DFQATT and CDR2 SNEGSKA (reference sequence). This CDR3 is 11 amino acids long. The CDR3 bases are TGCAGCCGGACAGCAAACACTGAAGCTTTCTTT. This translates into CSRTANTEAFF.

The chain employs TRBV27 and TRBJ2-1, with D perhaps matching TRBD1 or TRBD2 (5 bases each). CDR1 is MNHEY, CDR2 SMNVEV, per germline (reference sequence). The V gene lost 5 bases and the J gene lost 2 bases, with 19 bases spanning the gap. The CDR3 sequence is 17 residues long. CDR3 DNA: TGTGCCAGCAGTCCACCCCAGGGAGTATCTGCCTACAATGAGCAGTTCTTC. Its translation: CASSPPQGVSAYNEQFF.